This T cell receptor beta chain was found in a study of OX40 agonist ivuxolimab in advanced cancers. The study in broad terms: Ivuxolimab was a fully human IgG2 agonistic monoclonal antibody targeting the costimulatory receptor OX40 (CD134). Intravenous ivuxolimab was administered to patients every 2 weeks at six dose levels: 0.01, 0.1, 0.3, 1.5, 3 and 10 mg/kg. Of the approximately 50 dose-escalation patients, hepatocellular carcinoma was present in about 19, melanoma in approximately 15, renal cell carcinoma in 9 and head and neck cancer in 9. The dose-escalation cohort was about 86% male with a mean age of approximately 60 years, ranging from about 23 to 85. Prior anti-PD-1, anti-PD-L1 or anti-CTLA-4 therapy was permitted, and checkpoint inhibitors had been received by around 40% of dose-escalation patients. Partial responses occurred in three dose-escalation patients: two with cutaneous melanoma and one with hepatocellular carcinoma. Peripheral TCRbeta sequencing was intended to test whether TCR sequence diversity was altered and clonal T-cell expansion was caused by ivuxolimab. The paper reports the monotherapy dose-escalation portion (N = 52 patients) of the phase I ivuxolimab trial. The study at large found these results: Low levels of normalized T-cell clonal expansion were also seen in some nonresponding patients. After ivuxolimab, more expanded clones were found on average in CD8+ T cells than in CD4+ T cells. Which antigens the clonally expanded peripheral T cells were specific for was not determined. At doses from 0.1 to 3.0 mg/kg, clonal expansion was seen in both CD4+ and CD8+ blood T cells between baseline and week 6. In the 0.1-3.0 mg/kg groups, partial responders had among the lowest normalized peripheral clonal expansion, particularly in CD8+ T cells.

The germline V gene sets CDR1 to SGHRS and CDR2 to YFSETQ. Counted from cysteine to phenylalanine, this CDR3 has 15 amino acids. The retained sequence is limited to the CDR3, 45 bases, with the frame set at the first base. V lost 4 bases and J lost 8 bases, and the count of bases not matched to a germline gene is 14. Patients with a history of autoimmune disease or receiving systemic immunosuppression were excluded from the trial. Peripheral blood for TCR sequencing was collected from all dose cohorts at baseline, on cycle 4 day 1, and on cycle 7 day 1. The samples were drawn from a first-in-human, open-label, multicenter phase I dose-escalation trial of ivuxolimab. The trial enrolled adults with locally advanced or metastatic head and neck squamous cell, hepatocellular, melanoma or renal cell carcinoma. CD4+ and CD8+ T cells were sorted separately from peripheral blood before TCR sequencing. Genomic DNA was extracted from sorted cells for sequencing of the TCRbeta CDR3 region. The immunoSEQ Assay was used for sequencing of TCRbeta CDR3 regions. Entries here come from immuneACCESS through TCRdb and include only in-frame sequences with V and J called. Some clones fail to appear in such tables; in the studies checked, an unresolved V gene covers under half of the shortfall, and the cause of the remainder is unknown. The sample has some 35,000 clones on record, about 74% of them singletons. The ten largest clones take up roughly an eighth of the sample.

A note on this clone: Which antigen it targets is not known. No qualities accompany the bases; no much larger clone lies one base away.

The specimen comprised CD4+ or CD8+ T cells sorted from blood, sampled in a trial of the OX40 agonist ivuxolimab. This TCR came from an adult with an advanced solid tumor such as melanoma, head and neck, liver or kidney cancer. The V and J genes are TRBV5-1 and TRBJ1-1; TRBD1 lines up with 7 middle nucleotides. The DNA is TGCGCCAGCAGCCAAGGGGGCCGCTATCCGGGGGAAGCTTTCTTT. This gives the protein CASSQGGRYPGEAFF.